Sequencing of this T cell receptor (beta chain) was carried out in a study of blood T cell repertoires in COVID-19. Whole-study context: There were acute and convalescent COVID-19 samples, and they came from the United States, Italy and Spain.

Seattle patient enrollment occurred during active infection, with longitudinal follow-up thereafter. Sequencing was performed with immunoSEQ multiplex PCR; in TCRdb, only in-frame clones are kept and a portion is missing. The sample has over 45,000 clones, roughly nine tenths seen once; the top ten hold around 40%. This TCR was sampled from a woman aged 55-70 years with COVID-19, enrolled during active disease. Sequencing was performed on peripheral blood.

The CDR3 loop is CASSRTAYNEQFF. The CDR3 DNA reads as TGTGCCAGCAGCCGGACAGCTTACAATGAGCAGTTCTTC. J is TRBJ2-1 and V is TRBV14, with D possibly being TRBD1 (6 bases). The V end was cut by 4 bases, the J end by 4 bases, with 8 bases between. Germline CDR1 is SGHDN and CDR2 is FVKESK. The CDR3 extends over 13 amino acids. Filled out from reference TRBV14 and TRBJ2-1, the complete variable domain reads EAGVTQFPSHSVIEKGQTVTLRCDPISGHDNLYWYRRVMGKEIKFLLHFVKESKQDESGMPNNRFLAERTGGTYSTLKVQPAELEDSGVYFCASSRTAYNEQFFGPGTRLTVL.